This T cell receptor (beta chain) was sequenced for a study of cytomegalovirus exposure and HLA in healthy donors. Study-wide background: Drawn from HLA-typed donors, about 82 million unique TCRs were held in an early data release.

Germline values: CDR1 MGHRA, CDR2 YSYEKL. CDR3 size: 16 residues. This clone was observed a few times. The junction and the germline gene differ at one end; a read error may be behind it. Both 60 Vbeta primers and 13 Jbeta primers went into the PCR. Libraries were prepared by immunoSEQ multiplex PCR; TCRdb keeps only in-frame clonotypes and omits some of them. The sample records approximately 190,000 clones, approximately 90% being singletons. The chain recombines TRBV4-1 with TRBJ2-5; 7 bases align to TRBD2. This receptor was identified in a boy aged 2 to 10 in good health and CMV-seronegative. The sequenced sample was PBMCs. The CDR3 DNA reads as TGTGCCAGCAGCCAAGAATTGGCTAGCGGAGGGGAGACCCAGTACTTC. It specifies CASSQELASGGETQYF.